A single sample is the source of the 19 T cell receptor beta chains below, sequenced in a study of T cells after posttransplantation cyclophosphamide. TCRdb's table, derived via immunoSEQ multiplex PCR, lists solely in-frame clones and lacks some. Seen here are 23,000 or so clones, 95% to 99% observed once, and the top ten hold about 0.14%. The sequenced sample was naive CD8+ T cells sorted from PBMCs. The receptors were sampled from a man between 35 and 55 years old in good health, CMV-negative, and a related stem cell transplant donor.

DNA for the CDR3: TGTGCCAGCAGCTTAGGACTCTCCTACGAGCAGTACTTC. Translating it yields CASSLGLSYEQYF. The chain has TRBV7-8 and TRBJ2-7, with D hard to call. Between the trimmed V and J ends, which lost 1 base and 0 bases, there was a span of 4 bases. Looked up from germline, CDR1 is SGHVS and CDR2 is FQNEAQ. The CDR3 consists of 13 residues.

J is TRBJ1-1 and V is TRBV5-4; TRBD1 is a possible D gene (6 bases). V shed 0 bases and J shed 0 bases, with 9 bases lying between them. The length of the CDR3 is 15 residues. Germline loops: CDR1 SGHNT, CDR2 YYREEE (reference sequence). CDR3 coding DNA: TGTGCCAGCAGCTTGGGGACAGCGATGAACACTGAAGCTTTCTTT. Residues: CASSLGTAMNTEAFF.

The rearrangement joins TRBV2 to TRBJ2-7; D ambiguous. The CDR3 is made up of 15 amino acids. V was shortened by 5 bases and J by 2 bases, with 16 bases between the two germline ends. The V gene's germline CDR1 is SNHLY and CDR2 FYNNEI. The CDR3 DNA reads as TGTGCCAGCAGTAAGGCGGTTAATTTTCCCTACGAGCAGTACTTC. Its translation is CASSKAVNFPYEQYF. Together with reference TRBV2 and TRBJ2-7, the CDR3 gives the full variable domain: EPEVTQTPSHQVTQMGQEVILRCVPISNHLYFYWYRQILGQKVEFLVSFYNNEISEKSEIFDDQFSVERPDGSNFTLKIRSTKLEDSAMYFCASSKAVNFPYEQYFGPGTRLTVT.

The chain recombines TRBV28 with TRBJ1-1; D not certain. Deletions cut 3 bases from V and 1 base from J, with 9 bases between. The germline V gene encodes CDR1 MDHEN and CDR2 SYDVKM. The CDR3 has 14 residues. The CDR3 DNA follows: TGTGCCAGCAGTTTGGGCCGTGAGAACACTGAAGCTTTCTTT. Translating it yields CASSLGRENTEAFF. Together with reference TRBV28 and TRBJ1-1, the CDR3 gives the full variable domain: DVKVTQSSRYLVKRTGEKVFLECVQDMDHENMFWYRQDPGLGLRLIYFSYDVKMKEKGDIPEGYSVSREKKERFSLILESASTNQTSMYLCASSLGRENTEAFFGQGTRLTVV.

The CDR3 sequence is CATSWDRDDQPQHF. The CDR3 DNA is TGTGCCACCAGTTGGGACAGGGATGATCAGCCCCAGCATTTT. The rearrangement links TRBV15 to TRBJ1-5, with 9 bases aligning to TRBD1. This CDR3 has 14 amino acids. The germline CDR1 and CDR2 sequences are LNHNV and YYDKDF (reference sequence). V trimming: 6 bases; J trimming: 5 bases; junction bases outside the gene matches: 5.

The chain employs TRBV27 and TRBJ2-7, with TRBD2 identical over 14 bases. Trimming at V came to 5 bases and at J to 5 bases, leaving 5 bases not matched to a gene. The CDR3 is 15 amino acids. CDR1 and CDR2 from the germline V gene are MNHEY and SMNVEV (reference sequence). As DNA, the CDR3 is TGTGCCAGCAGTCGGCGGACTAGCGGGAGGAACGAGCAGTACTTC. Its protein product is CASSRRTSGRNEQYF.

The chain uses TRBV19 and TRBJ2-7, with D perhaps matching TRBD2 (6 bases). Germline V gives CDR1 LNHDA, CDR2 SQIVND (reference sequence). The CDR3 has 15 residues. Between the trimmed V and J ends, which lost 1 base and 2 bases, there was a span of 12 bases. The CDR3 nucleotides read TGTGCCAGTAGTATAGTAGCGGCGACAACCTACGAGCAGTACTTC. This codes for CASSIVAATTYEQYF.

The V call is TRBV7-8, the J call TRBJ2-1; no definite D call. The CDR3 length is 12 residues. Germline V gene sequence: CDR1 SGHVS, CDR2 FQNEAQ. V was cut by 0 bases and J by 7 bases, with 4 bases left in between. The DNA for the CDR3 is TGTGCCAGCAGCTTAGCTCGTAATGAGCAGTTCTTC. As protein: CASSLARNEQFF.

This clone has a single count. Written as DNA, the CDR3 is TGTGCCAGCAGTCCCGGCCAGCGCTACGAGCAGTACTTC. Amino acid sequence: CASSPGQRYEQYF. The rearrangement links TRBV27 to TRBJ2-7; unclear D gene. Per germline, CDR1 MNHEY and CDR2 SMNVEV (reference sequence). The CDR3 contains 13 residues. Trimming shortened V by 5 bases and J by 3 bases, and 11 bases separated the two germline ends.

This chain joins TRBV9 and TRBJ2-1; 11 nucleotides line up with TRBD2. The junction had 14 bases not matched to a gene; V was cut back by 3 bases and J by 0 bases. The CDR3 spans 20 residues. Germline CDR1 reads SGDLS; CDR2 reads YYNGEE. CDR3 nucleotides: TGTGCCAGCAGCGCGGGGGGGGGACTAGCGGCGTTAAGCTCCTACAATGAGCAGTTCTTC. Encoded protein: CASSAGGGLAALSSYNEQFF. Filled out from reference TRBV9 and TRBJ2-1, the complete variable domain reads DSGVTQTPKHLITATGQRVTLRCSPRSGDLSVYWYQQSLDQGLQFLIQYYNGEERAKGNILERFSAQQFPDLHSELNLSSLELGDSALYFCASSAGGGLAALSSYNEQFFGPGTRLTVL.

The chain is built from TRBV9 and TRBJ1-2, with 7 bases that match TRBD1. The CDR3 is 13 amino acids. After removal of 3 bases from V and 4 bases from J, the junction contained 3 bases not matched to a gene. CDR1 and CDR2 from the germline V gene are SGDLS and YYNGEE. CDR3 protein: CASSGQGRYGYTF. CDR3 DNA: TGTGCCAGCAGCGGACAGGGTCGCTATGGCTACACCTTC.

The CDR3 here is CASSLGQGGEQYF. The CDR3 DNA reads TGTGCCAGTAGTCTCGGACAGGGCGGCGAGCAGTACTTC. The chain joins TRBV19 to TRBJ2-7, with 8 bases fitting TRBD1. The CDR3 consists of 13 residues. The germline gives CDR1 LNHDA, CDR2 SQIVND (reference sequence). The junction had 6 bases not matched to a gene; V was cut back by 5 bases and J by 6 bases. The full variable domain, with the rest looked up from reference TRBV19 and TRBJ2-7, is DGGITQSPKYLFRKEGQNVTLSCEQNLNHDAMYWYRQDPGQGLRLIYYSQIVNDFQKGDIAEGYSVSREKKESFPLTVTSAQKNPTAFYLCASSLGQGGEQYFGPGTRLTVT.

The rearrangement joins TRBV28 to TRBJ1-5, with D unresolved. Trimming left V 5 bases short and J 0 bases short, with 8 bases between. The CDR3 is made up of 14 amino acids. The germline gives CDR1 MDHEN, CDR2 SYDVKM. For the CDR3, the DNA is TGTGCCAGCAGTGGCCCTTATAGCAATCAGCCCCAGCATTTT. This codes for CASSGPYSNQPQHF.

This clone was seen once. The V gene is TRBV11-2, the J gene TRBJ1-2; D gene uncertain. Deletions cut 5 bases from V and 8 bases from J, with 18 bases between. This CDR3 spans 14 amino acids. Germline assignment: CDR1 SGHAT and CDR2 FQNNGV. The CDR3 is CASSPKDHRRGYTF. The CDR3 region has the DNA TGTGCCAGCAGCCCTAAGGATCACCGGCGGGGCTACACCTTC. Together with reference TRBV11-2 and TRBJ1-2, the CDR3 gives the full variable domain: EAGVAQSPRYKIIEKRQSVAFWCNPISGHATLYWYQQILGQGPKLLIQFQNNGVVDDSQLPKDRFSAERLKGVDSTLKIQPAKLEDSAVYLCASSPKDHRRGYTFGSGTRLTVV.

This clone showed up just once. The V gene is TRBV13, the J gene TRBJ1-2; TRBD1 matches 7 bases. CDR1 is PRHDT and CDR2 is FYEKMQ in the germline V gene (reference sequence). The ends lost 4 bases at V and 2 bases at J; junction bases unmatched: 7. The CDR3 extends over 15 amino acids. Written as DNA, the CDR3 is TGTGCCAGCAGCTCCACCCCGACAGGGAACTATGGCTACACCTTC. This translates into CASSSTPTGNYGYTF.

The genes are TRBV27 and TRBJ2-1, with D possibly TRBD2 on 6 matching bases. This CDR3 comprises 13 residues. Germline V gives CDR1 MNHEY, CDR2 SMNVEV (reference sequence). The V and J ends lost 1 base and 11 bases respectively, with 12 bases between them. The CDR3 loop is CASSLFWGEKQFF. The CDR3, as DNA: TGTGCCAGCAGTTTATTTTGGGGGGAAAAGCAGTTCTTC.

The V call is TRBV19, the J call TRBJ1-5; TRBD1 is a possible D gene (5 bases). The CDR3 has 14 amino acids. Germline V gene lookup returns CDR1 LNHDA and CDR2 SQIVND (reference sequence). V lost 3 bases and J 9 bases, leaving 15 bases between the germline ends. CDR3 nucleotides: TGTGCCAGTAGTATGGGGGGTCTCATCCGGCCCCAGCATTTT. Translated: CASSMGGLIRPQHF.

The rearrangement links TRBV10-3 to TRBJ1-1, with 8 positions matching TRBD1. This CDR3 spans 16 amino acids. CDR1 is ENHRY and CDR2 is SYGVKD in the germline V gene. The junction had 5 bases not matched to a gene; V was cut back by 2 bases and J by 0 bases. CDR3 coding DNA: TGTGCCATCAGTGAGCCCGACAGGGGTTTGAACACTGAAGCTTTCTTT. Translating it yields CAISEPDRGLNTEAFF.

The chain links TRBV14 to TRBJ2-4, with D possibly matching TRBD2 (5 bases). This CDR3 region has 18 residues. Looked up from germline, CDR1 is SGHDN and CDR2 is FVKESK. The germline V and J ends were trimmed by 1 base and 7 bases, with 23 bases remaining between them. The CDR3 sequence: CASSQGPTPTDFLNIQYF. The CDR3 DNA sequence: TGTGCCAGCAGCCAAGGCCCCACCCCGACGGACTTTCTTAACATTCAGTACTTC.